These T cell receptor beta chains were read from a single sample in a study of graft-versus-host responses after intestinal transplantation. Libraries were prepared by immunoSEQ multiplex PCR; TCRdb keeps only in-frame clonotypes and omits some of them. The repertoire holds around 50,000 clones, with less than 85% as singletons. These receptors have no known antigen. The starting material was unstimulated CD4+ T cells sorted from spleen or lymph node cells, obtained before transplant. These receptors originate from a human donor who was the organ donor for an intestinal transplant. Each CDR3 is given with its conserved first and last residue. The order of the fields is V gene, CDR3 length, J gene, clone size, D gene, CDR3 DNA, CDR3 protein. The D gene is left open where the match is weak. Not every row has a clone size; where given, it reads once, few, many or a size class.

v_gene: TRBV5-4; len: 12; j_gene: TRBJ1-4; abundance: NA; d_gene: NA; CDR3nt: TGTGCCAGCAGCTTGGTGGACAGTCTTAAGTTTTTT; CDR3aa: CASSLVDSLKFF
v_gene: TRBV7-2; len: 14; j_gene: TRBJ1-2; abundance: few; d_gene: TRBD1; CDR3nt: TGTGCCAGCAGCTTACGACAGGGGATGGGGGGCTACACCTTC; CDR3aa: CASSLRQGMGGYTF
v_gene: TRBV1; len: 14; j_gene: TRBJ1-5; abundance: few; d_gene: NA; CDR3nt: TGCACCAGCAGCCAAGACAGGGGCAATCAGCCCCAGCATTTT; CDR3aa: CTSSQDRGNQPQHF
v_gene: TRBV5-4; len: 12; j_gene: TRBJ2-3; abundance: NA; d_gene: NA; CDR3nt: TGTGCCAGCAGCCCTAGCACAGATACGCAGTATTTT; CDR3aa: CASSPSTDTQYF
v_gene: TRBV7-9; len: 11; j_gene: TRBJ1-4; abundance: NA; d_gene: NA; CDR3nt: TGTGCCAGCAGCTTATTTGAAAAACTGTTTTTT; CDR3aa: CASSLFEKLFF
v_gene: TRBV7-9; len: 14; j_gene: TRBJ2-5; abundance: NA; d_gene: NA; CDR3nt: TGTGCCAGCAGCTTAGACGCACGTATAGGGACCCAGTACTTC; CDR3aa: CASSLDARIGTQYF
v_gene: TRBV27; len: 13; j_gene: TRBJ1-1; abundance: NA; d_gene: TRBD1; CDR3nt: TGTGCCAGCAATCGACAGGGGGCGACTGAAGCTTTCTTT; CDR3aa: CASNRQGATEAFF
v_gene: TRBV11-1; len: 16; j_gene: TRBJ2-3; abundance: NA; d_gene: TRBD2; CDR3nt: TGTGCCAGCAGCTTAGAACTAGCGGGACGTGGGGATACGCAGTATTTT; CDR3aa: CASSLELAGRGDTQYF
v_gene: TRBV11-2; len: 13; j_gene: TRBJ2-5; abundance: NA; d_gene: TRBD1; CDR3nt: TGTGCCAGCAGCCAGGGGGCCCAAGAGACCCAGTACTTC; CDR3aa: CASSQGAQETQYF
v_gene: TRBV18; len: 14; j_gene: TRBJ2-7; abundance: NA; d_gene: NA; CDR3nt: TGTGCCAGCTCACCGGGCTCTAGTGGTCTCGAGCAGTACTTC; CDR3aa: CASSPGSSGLEQYF
v_gene: TRBV29-1; len: 12; j_gene: TRBJ2-5; abundance: NA; d_gene: NA; CDR3nt: TGCAGCGTTGAACGGTCGGTAGAGACCCAGTACTTC; CDR3aa: CSVERSVETQYF
v_gene: TRBV4-1; len: 16; j_gene: TRBJ2-5; abundance: once; d_gene: NA; CDR3nt: TGCGCCAGCAGCCCCCCCCCGGGGGCGGGCCAAGAGACCCAGTACTTC; CDR3aa: CASSPPPGAGQETQYF
v_gene: TRBV5-6; len: 16; j_gene: TRBJ2-3; abundance: medium-sized; d_gene: TRBD1; CDR3nt: TGTGCCAGCAGCTGGATTCCGGGACAGGGAACAGATACGCAGTATTTT; CDR3aa: CASSWIPGQGTDTQYF
v_gene: TRBV7-2; len: 14; j_gene: TRBJ1-4; abundance: once; d_gene: NA; CDR3nt: TGTGCCAGCAGCCGGGACATTACTAATGAAAAACTGTTTTTT; CDR3aa: CASSRDITNEKLFF
v_gene: TRBV9; len: 14; j_gene: TRBJ2-3; abundance: NA; d_gene: NA; CDR3nt: TGTGCCAGCAGCGTAGACCAGTACACAGATACGCAGTATTTT; CDR3aa: CASSVDQYTDTQYF
v_gene: TRBV21-1; len: 13; j_gene: TRBJ2-7; abundance: NA; d_gene: NA; CDR3nt: TGTGCCAGCAGCAAGCCCCTGCGTTACGAGCAGTACTTC; CDR3aa: CASSKPLRYEQYF
v_gene: TRBV6-6; len: 16; j_gene: TRBJ2-1; abundance: NA; d_gene: TRBD2; CDR3nt: TGTGCCAGCGGTATCTCTAGCGGGAGGGTGGGGAATGAGCAGTTCTTC; CDR3aa: CASGISSGRVGNEQFF
v_gene: TRBV18; len: 15; j_gene: TRBJ2-3; abundance: once; d_gene: NA; CDR3nt: TGTGCCAGCTCAGCCATAGGGGGGGGCACAGATACGCAGTATTTT; CDR3aa: CASSAIGGGTDTQYF
v_gene: TRBV19; len: 16; j_gene: TRBJ2-6; abundance: few; d_gene: NA; CDR3nt: TGTGCCAGTAGTCGAATTCAGGGAGGTGGGGCCAACGTCCTGACTTTC; CDR3aa: CASSRIQGGGANVLTF
v_gene: TRBV4-1; len: 14; j_gene: TRBJ2-7; abundance: NA; d_gene: TRBD2; CDR3nt: TGCGCCAGCAGCCAACTAGCGGGGTGGGACGAGCAGTACTTC; CDR3aa: CASSQLAGWDEQYF
v_gene: TRBV4-3; len: 13; j_gene: TRBJ2-5; abundance: NA; d_gene: NA; CDR3nt: TGCGCCAGCAGCCAAGGTAGAGGGGAGACCCAGTACTTC; CDR3aa: CASSQGRGETQYF
v_gene: TRBV6-5; len: 15; j_gene: TRBJ1-3; abundance: NA; d_gene: NA; CDR3nt: TGTGCCAGCAGCTCTCCGGGACACTCTGGAAACACCATATATTTT; CDR3aa: CASSSPGHSGNTIYF
v_gene: TRBV27; len: 14; j_gene: TRBJ1-5; abundance: NA; d_gene: TRBD1; CDR3nt: TGTGCCAGCAGTCGGGGCAGGGGGCATCAGCCCCAGCATTTT; CDR3aa: CASSRGRGHQPQHF
v_gene: TRBV7-2; len: 17; j_gene: TRBJ2-7; abundance: NA; d_gene: TRBD2; CDR3nt: TGTGCCAGCAGCTGGAGGACTAGCGGGGGGTCCTCCTACGAGCAGTACTTC; CDR3aa: CASSWRTSGGSSYEQYF
v_gene: TRBV7-6; len: 14; j_gene: TRBJ2-5; abundance: NA; d_gene: NA; CDR3nt: TGTGCCAGCAGCTTAGCGGGGGGCGGGAAGACCCAGTACTTC; CDR3aa: CASSLAGGGKTQYF
v_gene: TRBV5-8; len: 14; j_gene: TRBJ2-5; abundance: once; d_gene: NA; CDR3nt: TGTGCCAGCAGCCATCGGAGTGGAGGGGAGACCCAGTACTTC; CDR3aa: CASSHRSGGETQYF
v_gene: TRBV10-2; len: 14; j_gene: TRBJ1-1; abundance: few; d_gene: NA; CDR3nt: TGCGCCCTTAGGGGATCGGGGATGAACACTGAAGCTTTCTTT; CDR3aa: CALRGSGMNTEAFF
v_gene: TRBV20-1; len: 11; j_gene: TRBJ1-2; abundance: NA; d_gene: NA; CDR3nt: TGCAGTGGGGGCCTAACTTATGGCTACACCTTC; CDR3aa: CSGGLTYGYTF
v_gene: TRBV13; len: 13; j_gene: TRBJ2-1; abundance: NA; d_gene: NA; CDR3nt: TGTGCCAGCAGCCCTAGGGCGGTTGGTGAGCAGTTCTTC; CDR3aa: CASSPRAVGEQFF
v_gene: TRBV30; len: 14; j_gene: TRBJ2-3; abundance: NA; d_gene: TRBD2; CDR3nt: TGTGCCCGCCGACTAGCGGGAGGCACAGATACGCAGTATTTT; CDR3aa: CARRLAGGTDTQYF
v_gene: TRBV7-9; len: 13; j_gene: TRBJ2-7; abundance: NA; d_gene: NA; CDR3nt: TGTGCCAGCAGCCCCCCAGGGTGGCAGGAGCAGTACTTC; CDR3aa: CASSPPGWQEQYF
v_gene: TRBV2; len: 15; j_gene: TRBJ2-7; abundance: NA; d_gene: TRBD2; CDR3nt: TGTGCCAGCAGTGAATTACTAGCGCTCTCCTACGAGCAGTACTTC; CDR3aa: CASSELLALSYEQYF
v_gene: TRBV5-8; len: 15; j_gene: TRBJ2-3; abundance: NA; d_gene: NA; CDR3nt: TGTGCCAGCAGCTTGGCTCTAGCGAACACAGATACGCAGTATTTT; CDR3aa: CASSLALANTDTQYF
v_gene: TRBV7-8; len: 16; j_gene: TRBJ2-7; abundance: NA; d_gene: NA; CDR3nt: TGTGCCAGCAGCTCAGAGGGGGCAGAGCGGGGGTACGAGCAGTACTTC; CDR3aa: CASSSEGAERGYEQYF
v_gene: TRBV9; len: 15; j_gene: TRBJ2-5; abundance: once; d_gene: TRBD2; CDR3nt: TGTGCCAGCAGCGTAGGGACTAGCGGCCAAGAGACCCAGTACTTC; CDR3aa: CASSVGTSGQETQYF
v_gene: TRBV2; len: 15; j_gene: TRBJ2-1; abundance: NA; d_gene: TRBD1; CDR3nt: TGTGCCAGCAGTACCGGGACAGGGCCCTACAATGAGCAGTTCTTC; CDR3aa: CASSTGTGPYNEQFF
v_gene: TRBV4-1; len: 16; j_gene: TRBJ2-7; abundance: NA; d_gene: TRBD1; CDR3nt: TGCGCCAGCAGCCAAGATCAGTTCGACAGGGTCAAAGAGCAGTACTTC; CDR3aa: CASSQDQFDRVKEQYF
v_gene: TRBV7-2; len: 15; j_gene: TRBJ2-2; abundance: NA; d_gene: NA; CDR3nt: TGTGCCAGCAGCTTAGATAACAGGGTGGCCGGGGAGCTGTTTTTT; CDR3aa: CASSLDNRVAGELFF
v_gene: TRBV11-3; len: 16; j_gene: TRBJ2-5; abundance: NA; d_gene: NA; CDR3nt: TGTGCCAGCAGTCATGGGCGAGAAGGTTGGGGAGAGACCCAGTACTTC; CDR3aa: CASSHGREGWGETQYF
v_gene: TRBV10-3; len: 12; j_gene: TRBJ1-1; abundance: NA; d_gene: NA; CDR3nt: TGTGCCAACGCCAGGAGGGCCACTGAAGCTTTCTTT; CDR3aa: CANARRATEAFF
v_gene: TRBV5-6; len: 18; j_gene: TRBJ2-1; abundance: few; d_gene: TRBD1; CDR3nt: TGTGCCAGCAGCTTGGGTCGCAGGGGGCCCCCCTCCTACAATGAGCAGTTCTTC; CDR3aa: CASSLGRRGPPSYNEQFF
v_gene: TRBV30; len: 13; j_gene: TRBJ1-6; abundance: NA; d_gene: NA; CDR3nt: TGTGCCTGGAGTTCGGAGGGGTGGTCACCCCTCCACTTT; CDR3aa: CAWSSEGWSPLHF
v_gene: TRBV27; len: 14; j_gene: TRBJ2-1; abundance: NA; d_gene: TRBD2; CDR3nt: TGTGCCAGCAGTTTAGGACTAGCGGGAGATGAGCAGTTCTTC; CDR3aa: CASSLGLAGDEQFF
v_gene: TRBV6-1; len: 20; j_gene: TRBJ2-1; abundance: NA; d_gene: TRBD2; CDR3nt: TGTGCCAGCAGTGTAATGGGGGCTAGCGGGAGTTTTTTTTCCTACAATGAGCAGTTCTTC; CDR3aa: CASSVMGASGSFFSYNEQFF
v_gene: TRBV28; len: 14; j_gene: TRBJ1-1; abundance: NA; d_gene: NA; CDR3nt: TGTGCCACCTTCCCCGGGACATTGAACACTGAAGCTTTCTTT; CDR3aa: CATFPGTLNTEAFF
v_gene: TRBV30; len: 14; j_gene: TRBJ1-2; abundance: NA; d_gene: TRBD1; CDR3nt: TGTGCCTGGAGTGAGGGACAGCTACCTTATGGCTACACCTTC; CDR3aa: CAWSEGQLPYGYTF
v_gene: TRBV7-9; len: 17; j_gene: TRBJ2-2; abundance: NA; d_gene: NA; CDR3nt: TGTGCCAGCAGCCCCCCCAGGCTAACCGGAGAGACCGGGGAGCTGTTTTTT; CDR3aa: CASSPPRLTGETGELFF
v_gene: TRBV29-1; len: 15; j_gene: TRBJ2-7; abundance: NA; d_gene: TRBD1; CDR3nt: TGCAGCGTTGAGACAGGACAGGGGGGCCCCTACGAGCAGTACTTC; CDR3aa: CSVETGQGGPYEQYF
v_gene: TRBV19; len: 14; j_gene: TRBJ2-7; abundance: NA; d_gene: NA; CDR3nt: TGTGCCAGTAGCAATCCAGCTGAGCCCTACGAGCAGTACTTC; CDR3aa: CASSNPAEPYEQYF
v_gene: TRBV6-5; len: 13; j_gene: TRBJ1-2; abundance: NA; d_gene: NA; CDR3nt: TGTGCCAGCAGTTACAACGACAACTATGGCTACACCTTC; CDR3aa: CASSYNDNYGYTF